This T cell receptor (beta chain) was sequenced in a study of regulatory T cells in long-lasting Graves disease. Overall study findings and caveats: In persistent patients, shared public clonotypes (more than 2,500) outnumbered those in new patients (about 890). Study was limited to peripheral blood, excluding thyroid tissue.

This CDR3 spans 14 amino acids. Germline loops: CDR1 SGHAT, CDR2 FQNNGV. Between the trimmed V and J ends, which lost 2 bases and 6 bases, there was a span of 12 bases. Researchers made TCR beta libraries by using iRepertoire HTBI primers and running Arm-PCR on CDR3 regions. Using its own MiXCR run on the multiplex PCR reads, TCRdb lists one record per CDR3 protein. The sample lists roughly 420,000 distinct CDR3 sequences, about a sixth occurring once. This clonotype has a count of ten or more. Antigen specificity is unknown. Time point described: newly diagnosed GD, antithyroid drugs for less than 3 months. Isolated PBMC RNA provided the starting material for the TCR library. These data were also reused for a study on T cells in Graves' hyperthyroidism and ophthalmopathy.

The specimen was peripheral blood mononuclear cells (PBMCs), collected at new diagnosis, from a patient treated with antithyroid drugs. The chain employs TRBV11-2 and TRBJ2-3; D is tentatively TRBD1 or TRBD2 (6 bases each). This receptor was identified in a woman under 30 with Graves disease. CDR3 nucleotide sequence: TGTGCCAGCAGCTTACTAGGGGGGACGGATACGCAGTATTTT. Protein sequence: CASSLLGGTDTQYF.